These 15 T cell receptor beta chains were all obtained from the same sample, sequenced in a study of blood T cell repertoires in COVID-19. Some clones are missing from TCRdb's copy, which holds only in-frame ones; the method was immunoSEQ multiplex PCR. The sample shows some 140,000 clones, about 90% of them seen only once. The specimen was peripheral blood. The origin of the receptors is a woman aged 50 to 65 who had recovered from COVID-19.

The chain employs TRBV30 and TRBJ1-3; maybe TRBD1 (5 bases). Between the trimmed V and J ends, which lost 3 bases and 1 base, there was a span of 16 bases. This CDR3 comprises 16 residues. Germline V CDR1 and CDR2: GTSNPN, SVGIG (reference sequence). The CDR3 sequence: CAWSLYGGGSGNTIYF. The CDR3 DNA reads TGTGCCTGGAGCCTTTACGGGGGAGGGTCTGGAAACACCATATATTTT.

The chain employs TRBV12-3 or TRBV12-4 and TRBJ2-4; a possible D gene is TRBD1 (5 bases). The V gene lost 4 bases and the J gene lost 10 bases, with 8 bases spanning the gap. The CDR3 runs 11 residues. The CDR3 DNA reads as TGTGCCAGCAGTTACGGACAAATTCAGTACTTC. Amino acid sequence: CASSYGQIQYF.

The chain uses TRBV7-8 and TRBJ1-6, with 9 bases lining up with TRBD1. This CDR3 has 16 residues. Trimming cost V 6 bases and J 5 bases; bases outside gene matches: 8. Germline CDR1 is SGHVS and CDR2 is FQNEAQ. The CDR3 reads CASSTGGRVNNSPLHF. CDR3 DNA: TGTGCCAGCAGTACAGGGGGCAGGGTTAATAATTCACCCCTCCACTTT.

CDR3 loop: CSARGANEQFF. The CDR3 nucleotides read TGCAGTGCTAGGGGCGCAAATGAGCAGTTCTTC. The gene calls are TRBV20-1 and TRBJ2-1; D call uncertain. The CDR3 has 11 amino acids. V lost 3 bases, J lost 7 bases, and 7 bases lay in between. Per germline, CDR1 DFQATT and CDR2 SNEGSKA (reference sequence).

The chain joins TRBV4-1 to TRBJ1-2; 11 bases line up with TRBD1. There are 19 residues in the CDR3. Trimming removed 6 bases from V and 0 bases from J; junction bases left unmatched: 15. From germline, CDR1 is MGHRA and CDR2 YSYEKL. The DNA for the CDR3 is TGCGCCAGCAGAACACGACGTTGGACAGGGGGCGCGGCTAACTATGGCTACACCTTC. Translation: CASRTRRWTGGAANYGYTF.

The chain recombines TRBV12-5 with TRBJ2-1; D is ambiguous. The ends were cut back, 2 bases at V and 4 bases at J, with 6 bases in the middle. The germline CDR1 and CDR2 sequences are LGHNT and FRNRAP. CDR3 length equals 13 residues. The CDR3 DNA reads TGTGCTAGTGGTTTGTCTGAGTACAATGAGCAGTTCTTC. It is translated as CASGLSEYNEQFF.

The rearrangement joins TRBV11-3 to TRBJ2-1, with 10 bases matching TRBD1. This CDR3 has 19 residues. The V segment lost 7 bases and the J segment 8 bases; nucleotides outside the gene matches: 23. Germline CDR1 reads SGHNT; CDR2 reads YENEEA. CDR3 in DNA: TGTGCCAGCACCACAGACAGGGGGCATCGGGAGAGCTCTTTGGATGAGCAGTTCTTC. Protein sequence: CASTTDRGHRESSLDEQFF.

This chain's CDR3 is CASSQQREGHKTQYF. CDR3 nucleotides: TGTGCCAGCAGCCAACAGCGGGAAGGTCATAAGACCCAGTACTTC. The rearrangement joins TRBV4-2 to TRBJ2-5; 7 bases line up with TRBD2. Germline CDR1 LGHNA, CDR2 YNFKEQ. V shed 2 bases and J 6 bases; nucleotides not matched to a gene: 9. The CDR3 runs to 15 residues.

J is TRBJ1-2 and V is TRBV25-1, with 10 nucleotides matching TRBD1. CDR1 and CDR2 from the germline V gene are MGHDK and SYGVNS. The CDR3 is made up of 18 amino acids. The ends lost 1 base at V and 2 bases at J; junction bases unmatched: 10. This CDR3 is CASSEWGTGVNKNYGYTF. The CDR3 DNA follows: TGTGCCAGCAGTGAATGGGGGACAGGGGTTAATAAGAACTATGGCTACACCTTC.

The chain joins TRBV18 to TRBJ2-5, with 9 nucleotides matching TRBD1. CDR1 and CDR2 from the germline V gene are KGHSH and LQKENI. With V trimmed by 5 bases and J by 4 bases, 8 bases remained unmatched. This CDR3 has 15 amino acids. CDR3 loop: CASSASDRGSETQYF. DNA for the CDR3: TGTGCCAGCTCAGCTTCTGACAGGGGGTCAGAGACCCAGTACTTC. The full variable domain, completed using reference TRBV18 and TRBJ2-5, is NAGVMQNPRHLVRRRGQEARLRCSPMKGHSHVYWYRQLPEEGLKFMVYLQKENIIDESGMPKERFSAEFPKEGPSILRIQQVVRGDSAAYFCASSASDRGSETQYFGPGTRLLVL.

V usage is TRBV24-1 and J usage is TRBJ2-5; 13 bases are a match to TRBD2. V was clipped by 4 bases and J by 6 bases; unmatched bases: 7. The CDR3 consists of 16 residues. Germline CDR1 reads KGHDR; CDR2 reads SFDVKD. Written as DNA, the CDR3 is TGTGCCACCAGTGAATCCGGGACTAGCGGGATTAAGACCCAGTACTTC. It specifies CATSESGTSGIKTQYF.

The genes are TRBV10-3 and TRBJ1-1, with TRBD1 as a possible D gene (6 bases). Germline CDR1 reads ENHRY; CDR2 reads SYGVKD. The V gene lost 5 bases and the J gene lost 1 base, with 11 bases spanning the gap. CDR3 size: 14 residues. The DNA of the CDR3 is TGTGCCATCAGTCTACAGGGCGGGAACACTGAAGCTTTCTTT. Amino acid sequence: CAISLQGGNTEAFF.

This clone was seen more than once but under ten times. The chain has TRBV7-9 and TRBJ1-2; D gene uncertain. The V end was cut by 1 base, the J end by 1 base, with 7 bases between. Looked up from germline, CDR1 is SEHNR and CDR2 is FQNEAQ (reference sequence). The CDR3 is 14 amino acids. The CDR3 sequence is CASSLVGVNYGYTF. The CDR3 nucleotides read TGTGCCAGCAGCTTAGTAGGAGTTAACTATGGCTACACCTTC.

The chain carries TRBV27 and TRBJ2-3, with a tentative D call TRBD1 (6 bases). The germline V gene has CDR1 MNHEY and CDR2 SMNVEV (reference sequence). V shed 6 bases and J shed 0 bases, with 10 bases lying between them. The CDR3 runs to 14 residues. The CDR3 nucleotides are TGTGCCAGCAGCGACAGGTCTAGCACAGATACGCAGTATTTT. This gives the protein CASSDRSSTDTQYF.

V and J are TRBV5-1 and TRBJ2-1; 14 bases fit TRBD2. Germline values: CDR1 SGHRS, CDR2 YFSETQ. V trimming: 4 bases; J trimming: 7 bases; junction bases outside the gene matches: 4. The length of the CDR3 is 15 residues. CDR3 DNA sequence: TGCGCCAGCAGCATCGGGACTAGCGGGAGAAATGAGCAGTTCTTC. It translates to CASSIGTSGRNEQFF.